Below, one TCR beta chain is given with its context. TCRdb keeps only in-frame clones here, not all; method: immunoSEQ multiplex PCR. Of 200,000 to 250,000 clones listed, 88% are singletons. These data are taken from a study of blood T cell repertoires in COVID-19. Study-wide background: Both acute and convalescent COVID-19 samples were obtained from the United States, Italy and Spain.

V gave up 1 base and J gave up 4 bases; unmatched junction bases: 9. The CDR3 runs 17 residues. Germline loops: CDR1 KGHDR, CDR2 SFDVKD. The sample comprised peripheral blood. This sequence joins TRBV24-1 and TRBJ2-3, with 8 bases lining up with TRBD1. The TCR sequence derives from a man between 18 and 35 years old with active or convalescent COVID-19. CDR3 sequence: CATSDFGQGGFADTQYF. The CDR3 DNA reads TGTGCCACCAGTGATTTCGGACAGGGAGGTTTTGCAGATACGCAGTATTTT.